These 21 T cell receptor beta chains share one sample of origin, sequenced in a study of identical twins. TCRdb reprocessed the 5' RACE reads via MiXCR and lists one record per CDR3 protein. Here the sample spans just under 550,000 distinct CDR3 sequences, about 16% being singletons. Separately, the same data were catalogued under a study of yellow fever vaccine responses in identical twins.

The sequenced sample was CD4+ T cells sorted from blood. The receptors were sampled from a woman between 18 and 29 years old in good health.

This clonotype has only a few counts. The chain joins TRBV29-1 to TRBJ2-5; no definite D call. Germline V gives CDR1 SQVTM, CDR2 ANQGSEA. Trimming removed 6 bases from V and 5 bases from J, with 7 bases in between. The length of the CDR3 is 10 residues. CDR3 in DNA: TGCAGCGTATCTGAGGAGACCCAGTACTTC. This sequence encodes CSVSEETQYF.

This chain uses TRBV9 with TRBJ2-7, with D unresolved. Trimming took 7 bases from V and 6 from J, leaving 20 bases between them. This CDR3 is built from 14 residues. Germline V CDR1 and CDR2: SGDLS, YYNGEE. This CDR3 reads CASRTGLLSTEQYF. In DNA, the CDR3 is TGTGCCAGCCGAACCGGGCTGCTCTCCACCGAGCAGTACTTC.

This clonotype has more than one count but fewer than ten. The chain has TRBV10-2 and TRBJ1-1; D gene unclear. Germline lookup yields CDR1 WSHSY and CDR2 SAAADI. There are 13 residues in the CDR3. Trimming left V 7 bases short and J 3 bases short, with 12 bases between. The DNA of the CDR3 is TGCGCCAGCAAGGTGGGGAGGGACACTGAAGCTTTCTTT. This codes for CASKVGRDTEAFF.

The CDR3 sequence is CASRAQGTYEQYF. The CDR3 DNA sequence: TGTGCCAGCAGAGCCCAGGGAACCTACGAGCAGTACTTC. The chain couples TRBV28 to TRBJ2-7; D is possibly TRBD1 (5 bases). CDR1 and CDR2 from the germline V gene are MDHEN and SYDVKM. CDR3 size: 13 residues. V gave up 6 bases and J gave up 2 bases, with 11 bases separating them. Full variable domain (outside the CDR3, taken from reference TRBV28 and TRBJ2-7): DVKVTQSSRYLVKRTGEKVFLECVQDMDHENMFWYRQDPGLGLRLIYFSYDVKMKEKGDIPEGYSVSREKKERFSLILESASTNQTSMYLCASRAQGTYEQYFGPGTRLTVT.

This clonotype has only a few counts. CDR3 coding DNA: TGTGCCAGCGCTGGACAGGGACAAGAGACCCAGTACTTC. Protein: CASAGQGQETQYF. The chain links TRBV2 to TRBJ2-5, with 8 bases that match TRBD1. The junction had 4 bases not matched to a gene; V was cut back by 8 bases and J by 2 bases. CDR3 length: 13 residues. Looked up from germline, CDR1 is SNHLY and CDR2 is FYNNEI. Supplemented by reference TRBV2 and TRBJ2-5, the full variable domain reads EPEVTQTPSHQVTQMGQEVILRCVPISNHLYFYWYRQILGQKVEFLVSFYNNEISEKSEIFDDQFSVERPDGSNFTLKIRSTKLEDSAMYFCASAGQGQETQYFGPGTRLLVL.

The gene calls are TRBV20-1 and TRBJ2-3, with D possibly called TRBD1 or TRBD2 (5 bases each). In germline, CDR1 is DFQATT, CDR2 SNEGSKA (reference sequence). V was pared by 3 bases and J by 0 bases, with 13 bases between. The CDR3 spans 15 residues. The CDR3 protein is CSASRQRTSTDTQYF. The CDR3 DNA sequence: TGCAGTGCTAGCAGACAGAGGACTAGCACAGATACGCAGTATTTT.

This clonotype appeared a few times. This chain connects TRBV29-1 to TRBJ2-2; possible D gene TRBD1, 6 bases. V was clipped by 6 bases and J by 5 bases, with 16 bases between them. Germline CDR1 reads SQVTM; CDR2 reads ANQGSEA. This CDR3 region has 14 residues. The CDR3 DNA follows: TGCAGCGTCTCCTCCTCTACAGGGACCGGGGAGCTGTTTTTT. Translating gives CSVSSSTGTGELFF.

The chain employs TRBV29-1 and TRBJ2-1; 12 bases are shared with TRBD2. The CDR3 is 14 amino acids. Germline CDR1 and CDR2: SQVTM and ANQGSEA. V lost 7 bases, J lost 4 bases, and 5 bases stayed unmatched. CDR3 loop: CSALAGGPYNEQFF. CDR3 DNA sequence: TGCAGCGCACTAGCGGGGGGTCCATACAATGAGCAGTTCTTC.

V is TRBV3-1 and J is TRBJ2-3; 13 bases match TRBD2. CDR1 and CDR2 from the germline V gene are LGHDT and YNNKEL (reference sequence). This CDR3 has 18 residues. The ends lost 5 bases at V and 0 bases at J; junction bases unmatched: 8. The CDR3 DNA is TGTGCCAGCAGCATGGGACTAGCGGGACCAACTAGCACAGATACGCAGTATTTT. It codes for CASSMGLAGPTSTDTQYF.

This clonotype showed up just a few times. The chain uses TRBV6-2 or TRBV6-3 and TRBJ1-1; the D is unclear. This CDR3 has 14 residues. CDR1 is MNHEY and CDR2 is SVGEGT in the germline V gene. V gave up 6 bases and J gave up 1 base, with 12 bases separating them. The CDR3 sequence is CASSRQDGNTEAFF. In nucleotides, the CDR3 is TGTGCCAGCAGCCGTCAGGACGGGAACACTGAAGCTTTCTTT.

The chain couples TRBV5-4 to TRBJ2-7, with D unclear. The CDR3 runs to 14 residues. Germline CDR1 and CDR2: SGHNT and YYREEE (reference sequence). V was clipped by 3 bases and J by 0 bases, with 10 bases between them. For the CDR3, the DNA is TGTGCCAGCAGCTCAACGACAAGCTCCTACGAGCAGTACTTC. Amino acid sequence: CASSSTTSSYEQYF.

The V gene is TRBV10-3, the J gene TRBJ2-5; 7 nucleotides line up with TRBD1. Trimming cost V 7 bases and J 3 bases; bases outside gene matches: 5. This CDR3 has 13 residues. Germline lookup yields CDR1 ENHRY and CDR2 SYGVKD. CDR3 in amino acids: CAIKPGTEETQYF. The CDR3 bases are TGTGCCATCAAGCCCGGGACAGAAGAGACCCAGTACTTC.

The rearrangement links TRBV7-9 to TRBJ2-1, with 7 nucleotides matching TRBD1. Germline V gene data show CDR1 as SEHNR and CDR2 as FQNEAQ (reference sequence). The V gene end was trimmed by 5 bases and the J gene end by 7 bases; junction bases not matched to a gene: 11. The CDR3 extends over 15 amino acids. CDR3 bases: TGTGCCAGCAGCCCATCAGACAGGGACGGGAATGAGCAGTTCTTC. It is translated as CASSPSDRDGNEQFF.

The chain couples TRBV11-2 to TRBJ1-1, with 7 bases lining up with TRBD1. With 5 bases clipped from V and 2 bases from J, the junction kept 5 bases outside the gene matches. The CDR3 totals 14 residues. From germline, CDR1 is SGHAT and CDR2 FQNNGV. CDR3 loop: CASSIYRGNTEAFF. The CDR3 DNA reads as TGTGCCAGCAGCATCTACAGGGGCAACACTGAAGCTTTCTTT.

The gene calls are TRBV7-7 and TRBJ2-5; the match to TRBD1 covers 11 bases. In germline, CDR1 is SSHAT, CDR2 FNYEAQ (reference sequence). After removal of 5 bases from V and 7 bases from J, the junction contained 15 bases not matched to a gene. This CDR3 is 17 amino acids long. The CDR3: CASSPSGTGGYSGTQYF. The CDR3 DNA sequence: TGTGCCAGCAGCCCGTCCGGGACAGGGGGTTATTCGGGGACCCAGTACTTC. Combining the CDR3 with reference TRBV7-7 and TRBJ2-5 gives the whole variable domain GAGVSQSPRYKVTKRGQDVTLRCDPISSHATLYWYQQALGQGPEFLTYFNYEAQPDKSGLPSDRFSAERPEGSISTLTIQRTEQRDSAMYRCASSPSGTGGYSGTQYFGPGTRLLVL.

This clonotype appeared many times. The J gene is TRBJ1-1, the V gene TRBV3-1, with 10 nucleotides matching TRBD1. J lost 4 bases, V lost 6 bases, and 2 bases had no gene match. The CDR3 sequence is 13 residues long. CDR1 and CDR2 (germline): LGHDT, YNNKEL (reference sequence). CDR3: CASRRTGGTEAFF. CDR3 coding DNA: TGTGCCAGCAGGCGGACAGGGGGCACTGAAGCTTTCTTT.

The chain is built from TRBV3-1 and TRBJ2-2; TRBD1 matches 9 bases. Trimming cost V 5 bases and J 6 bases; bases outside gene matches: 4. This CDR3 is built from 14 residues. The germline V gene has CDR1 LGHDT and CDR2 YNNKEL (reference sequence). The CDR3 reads CASSWGQGAGELFF. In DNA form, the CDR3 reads TGTGCCAGCAGCTGGGGACAGGGCGCCGGGGAGCTGTTTTTT.

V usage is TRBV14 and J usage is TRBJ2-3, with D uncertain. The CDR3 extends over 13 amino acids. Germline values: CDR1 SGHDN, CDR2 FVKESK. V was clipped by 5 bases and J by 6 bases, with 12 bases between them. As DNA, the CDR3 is TGTGCCAGCAGCTTCTCGCGTGGGGATACGCAGTATTTT. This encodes CASSFSRGDTQYF.

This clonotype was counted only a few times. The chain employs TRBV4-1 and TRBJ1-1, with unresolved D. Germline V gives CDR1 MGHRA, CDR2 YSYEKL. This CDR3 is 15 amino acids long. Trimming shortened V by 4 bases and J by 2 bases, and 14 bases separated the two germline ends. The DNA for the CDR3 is TGCGCCAGCAGCCCAGACCCCCAGGTCAACACTGAAGCTTTCTTT. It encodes CASSPDPQVNTEAFF.

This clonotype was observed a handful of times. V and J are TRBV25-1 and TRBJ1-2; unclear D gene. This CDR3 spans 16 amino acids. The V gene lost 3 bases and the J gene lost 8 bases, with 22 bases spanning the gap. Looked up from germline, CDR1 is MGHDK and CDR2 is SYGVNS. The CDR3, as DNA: TGTGCCAGCAGTGAGTTTCTAACGGAGGCACGCACGGGCTACACCTTC. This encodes CASSEFLTEARTGYTF.

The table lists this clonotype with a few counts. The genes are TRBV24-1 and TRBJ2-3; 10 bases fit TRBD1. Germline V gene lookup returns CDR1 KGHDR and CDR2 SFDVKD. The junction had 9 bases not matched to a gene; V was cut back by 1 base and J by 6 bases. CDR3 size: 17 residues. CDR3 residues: CATSDFPTGGGMDTQYF. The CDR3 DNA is TGTGCCACCAGTGATTTTCCGACAGGGGGCGGGATGGATACGCAGTATTTT.